This T cell receptor beta chain was identified in a study of T cells after yellow fever vaccination (dated by TCRdb to about 2019). Notes on the research overall: Libraries from fractions with low cell numbers were prepared with the SMART-Seq v4 Ultra Low Input RNA kit. To track T-cell clones before and after primary and booster YFV17D yellow fever vaccination, bulk TCR alpha and beta repertoires were sequenced longitudinally. The cohort comprised two healthy male donors, one aged 18 to 30 and one aged 30 to 40 years. Blood was drawn at multiple timepoints before and after primary and secondary immunization, with bulk PBMC replicates and cell subsets isolated.

Trimming at the junction amounts to 6 bases on V and 2 bases on J, and the germline ends lie 11 bases apart. The CDR3 goes from the cysteine to the phenylalanine over 13 residues. Here the CDR3 DNA is all that survives: 39 bases in frame from base 1. The germline V gene supplies CDR1 SGHTS and CDR2 YDEGEE. The study at large found these results: Because only two donors were included in the study, the extent to which the findings can be generalized is limited. After the booster, most clones that had expanded after primary vaccination were detected again (around 96% of CD4 and around nine tenths of CD8), suggesting broad maintenance of memory. Compared with the primary T-cell response, the secondary T-cell response was weaker but faster, peaking on day 5 rather than day 15. A small share of clonotypes occurred in both CD4 and CD8 compartments, likely arising from convergent recombination. Computational filtering was required because FACS-sorted repertoires could contain abundant contaminating clonotypes from the bulk population.

Regarding this clonotype: Its antigen is unknown. Per-nucleotide qualities are absent, and no much larger clonotype sits a single base away.

Synthesis of TCR cDNA relied on 5'RACE template switching, a step that introduced a universal primer site along with unique molecular identifiers. Priming of cDNA synthesis was performed from both the TCR alpha and TCR beta constant segments. Library amplification involved two PCR steps, and the second step added sample barcodes and sequencing adapters. Libraries were sequenced on Illumina HiSeq 2500 (2x100 bp) or NovaSeq (2x150 bp). Per the original workflow: MIGEC handled demultiplexing of reads and collapsing into UMI consensus sequences, while MiXCR performed V(D)J alignment. Using edgeR on replicate PBMC samples, clonotypes were called vaccine-responding if FDR was below 0.01 and the log2 fold change was above 5 up to day 15. Bulk clonotypes were assigned CD4 or CD8 identity according to which sequenced CD4 or CD8 repertoire held them at higher abundance. TCRdb ran its own pipeline on the public reads, namely fastp trimming at Q25 and MiXCR clone calling, and kept in-frame beta chains. Rows with one shared CDR3 protein collapse into an entry with the most common genes and DNA. The authors' filters were not applied to this entry. Counted in this sample were under 300,000 distinct CDR3 sequences; 6.5% to 7.5% of them appeared once. Together, the top ten hold 0.85% to 1.2% of the sample.

This sample's treatment or condition label indicates: live attenuated yellow fever vaccine strain. A standard Ficoll-Paque protocol was used to isolate PBMCs from peripheral blood. CD4 and CD8 T-cell fractions were isolated with Dynabeads CD4 and CD8 positive selection kits. RNA was extracted with TriZol from bulk PBMCs, CD4 and CD8 fractions, and dextramer-positive and dextramer-negative fractions. This sequence uses TRBV5-8 and TRBJ1-1; no confident D gene assignment can be made. The origin of this receptor is a man aged 30 to 45 who received the YFV17D yellow fever vaccine. The starting material was CD4+ T cells sorted from PBMCs, obtained on the day of the yellow fever booster vaccination. The CDR3 loop reads CASNRQANTEAFF. The nucleotide sequence is TGTGCCAGCAATCGGCAGGCTAACACTGAAGCTTTCTTT.